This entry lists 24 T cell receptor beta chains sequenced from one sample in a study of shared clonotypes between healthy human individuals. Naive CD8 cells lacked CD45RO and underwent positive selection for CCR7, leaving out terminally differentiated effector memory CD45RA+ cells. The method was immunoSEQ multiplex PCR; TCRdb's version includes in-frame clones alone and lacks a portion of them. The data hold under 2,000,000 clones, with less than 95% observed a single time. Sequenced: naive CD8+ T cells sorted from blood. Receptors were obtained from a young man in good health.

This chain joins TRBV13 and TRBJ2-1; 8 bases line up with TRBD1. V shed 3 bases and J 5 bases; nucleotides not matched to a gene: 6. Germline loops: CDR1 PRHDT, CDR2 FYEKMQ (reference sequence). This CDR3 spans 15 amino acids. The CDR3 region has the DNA TGTGCCAGCAGCTTGGTATCGGGACAGGACAATGAGCAGTTCTTC. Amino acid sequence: CASSLVSGQDNEQFF.

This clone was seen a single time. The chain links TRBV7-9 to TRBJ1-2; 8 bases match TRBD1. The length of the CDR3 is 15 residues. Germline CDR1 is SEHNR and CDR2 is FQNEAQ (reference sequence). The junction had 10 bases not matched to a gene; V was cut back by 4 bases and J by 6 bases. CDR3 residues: CASSYSDRERNGYTF. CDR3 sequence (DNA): TGTGCCAGCAGCTATTCGGACAGGGAAAGAAATGGCTACACCTTC.

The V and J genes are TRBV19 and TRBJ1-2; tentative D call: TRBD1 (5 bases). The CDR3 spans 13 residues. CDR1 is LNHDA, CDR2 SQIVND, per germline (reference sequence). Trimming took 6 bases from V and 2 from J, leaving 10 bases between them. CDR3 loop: CASRRGSNYGYTF. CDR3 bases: TGTGCCAGTAGAAGGGGCTCAAACTATGGCTACACCTTC. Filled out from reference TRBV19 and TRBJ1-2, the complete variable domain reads DGGITQSPKYLFRKEGQNVTLSCEQNLNHDAMYWYRQDPGQGLRLIYYSQIVNDFQKGDIAEGYSVSREKKESFPLTVTSAQKNPTAFYLCASRRGSNYGYTFGSGTRLTVV.

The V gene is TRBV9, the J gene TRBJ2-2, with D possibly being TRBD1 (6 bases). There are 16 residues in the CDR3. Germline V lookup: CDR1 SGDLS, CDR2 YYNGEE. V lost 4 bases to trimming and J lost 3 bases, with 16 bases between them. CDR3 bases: TGTGCCAGCAGCCTCCCCCGGGACACTTACACCGGGGAGCTGTTTTTT. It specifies CASSLPRDTYTGELFF.

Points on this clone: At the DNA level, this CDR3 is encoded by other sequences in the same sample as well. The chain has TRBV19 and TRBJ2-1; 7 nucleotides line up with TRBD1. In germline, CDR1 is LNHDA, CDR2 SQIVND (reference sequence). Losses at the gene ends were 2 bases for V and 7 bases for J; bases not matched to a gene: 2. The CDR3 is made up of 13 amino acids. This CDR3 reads CASSIFRGNEQFF. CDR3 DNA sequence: TGTGCCAGTAGTATATTCAGGGGGAATGAGCAGTTCTTC.

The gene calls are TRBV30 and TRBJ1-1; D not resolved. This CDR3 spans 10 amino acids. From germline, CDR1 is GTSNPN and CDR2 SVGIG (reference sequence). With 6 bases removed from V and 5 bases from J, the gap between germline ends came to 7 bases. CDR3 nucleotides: TGTGCCTGCCTCCCAACTGAAGCTTTCTTT. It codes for CACLPTEAFF.

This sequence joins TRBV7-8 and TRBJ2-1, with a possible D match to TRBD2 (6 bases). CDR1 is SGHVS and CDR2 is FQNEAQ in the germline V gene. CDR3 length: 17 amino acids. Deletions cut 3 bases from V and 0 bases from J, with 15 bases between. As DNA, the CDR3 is TGTGCCAGCAGCTTGGGGGGATGGGGGGACTCCTACAATGAGCAGTTCTTC. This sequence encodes CASSLGGWGDSYNEQFF.

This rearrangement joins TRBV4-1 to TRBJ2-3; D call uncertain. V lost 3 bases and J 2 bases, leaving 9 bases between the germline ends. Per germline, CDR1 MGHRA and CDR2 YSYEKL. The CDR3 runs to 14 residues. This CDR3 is CASSHGRNTDTQYF. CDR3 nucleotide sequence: TGCGCCAGCAGCCACGGACGGAACACAGATACGCAGTATTTT.

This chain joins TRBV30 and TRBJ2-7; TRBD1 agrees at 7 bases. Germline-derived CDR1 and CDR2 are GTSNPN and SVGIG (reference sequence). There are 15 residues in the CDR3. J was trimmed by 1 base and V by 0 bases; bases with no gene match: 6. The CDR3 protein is CAWSVRPTGSYEQYF. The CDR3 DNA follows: TGTGCCTGGAGTGTACGCCCGACAGGGTCCTACGAGCAGTACTTC.

CDR3 sequence (DNA): TGTGCCAGCAGTATACCGGGACCGGGCTATGGCTACACCTTC. Translation: CASSIPGPGYGYTF. This chain joins TRBV28 and TRBJ1-2, with D possibly TRBD1 on 5 matching bases. Trimming shortened V by 5 bases and J by 4 bases, and 14 bases separated the two germline ends. This CDR3 contains 14 residues. CDR1 and CDR2 (germline): MDHEN, SYDVKM.

CDR3 coding DNA: TGTGCCAGCAGTTCGCTTGCTGGCAATCAGCCCCAGCATTTT. It encodes CASSSLAGNQPQHF. The chain couples TRBV28 to TRBJ1-5; D not resolved. The V end was cut by 4 bases, the J end by 2 bases, with 9 bases between. Germline V gene sequence: CDR1 MDHEN, CDR2 SYDVKM. CDR3 length: 14 residues. The full variable domain, completed using reference TRBV28 and TRBJ1-5, is DVKVTQSSRYLVKRTGEKVFLECVQDMDHENMFWYRQDPGLGLRLIYFSYDVKMKEKGDIPEGYSVSREKKERFSLILESASTNQTSMYLCASSSLAGNQPQHFGDGTRLSIL.

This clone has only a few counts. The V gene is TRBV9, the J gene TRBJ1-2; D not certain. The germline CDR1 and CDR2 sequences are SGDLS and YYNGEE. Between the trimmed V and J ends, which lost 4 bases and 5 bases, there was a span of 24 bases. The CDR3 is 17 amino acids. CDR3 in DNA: TGTGCCAGCAGCTCGCGATCAGGCTTCATCGATCATTATGGCTACACCTTC. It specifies CASSSRSGFIDHYGYTF.

The CDR3 protein is CASSLWTWTAKETQYF. CDR3 nucleotides: TGTGCCAGCAGCTTGTGGACGTGGACGGCAAAAGAGACCCAGTACTTC. The chain carries TRBV5-6 and TRBJ2-5; D is undetermined. Germline V CDR1 and CDR2: SGHDT, YYEEEE. Trimming shortened V by 1 base and J by 3 bases, and 16 bases separated the two germline ends. The CDR3 runs 16 residues.

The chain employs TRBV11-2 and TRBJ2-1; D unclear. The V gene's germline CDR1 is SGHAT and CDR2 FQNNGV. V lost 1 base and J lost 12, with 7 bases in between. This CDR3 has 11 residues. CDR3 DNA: TGTGCCAGCAGCTTAGTACAAGGGCAGTTCTTC. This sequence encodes CASSLVQGQFF.

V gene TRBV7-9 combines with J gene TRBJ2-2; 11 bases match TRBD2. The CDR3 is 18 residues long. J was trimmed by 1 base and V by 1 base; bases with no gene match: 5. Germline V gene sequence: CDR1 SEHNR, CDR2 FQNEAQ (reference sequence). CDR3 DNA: TGTGCCAGCAGCTTAGGGCTAGCGGGAGGACGGAACACCGGGGAGCTGTTTTTT. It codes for CASSLGLAGGRNTGELFF.

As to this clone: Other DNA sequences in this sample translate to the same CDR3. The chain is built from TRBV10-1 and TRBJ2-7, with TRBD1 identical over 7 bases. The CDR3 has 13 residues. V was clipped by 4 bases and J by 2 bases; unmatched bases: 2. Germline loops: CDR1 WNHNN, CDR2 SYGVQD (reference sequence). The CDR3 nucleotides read TGCGCCAGCAGTGCTGGGACAGCCTACGAGCAGTACTTC. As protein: CASSAGTAYEQYF.

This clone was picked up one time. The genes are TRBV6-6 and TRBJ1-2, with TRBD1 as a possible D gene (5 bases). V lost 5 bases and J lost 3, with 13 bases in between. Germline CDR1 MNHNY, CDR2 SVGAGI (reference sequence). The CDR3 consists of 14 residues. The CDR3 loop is CASSLDGADYGYTF. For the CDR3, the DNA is TGTGCCAGCAGTCTCGATGGGGCGGACTATGGCTACACCTTC.

CDR3 region: CASSPSWGSRGGTDTQYF. The CDR3 nucleotides are TGTGCCAGCAGCCCAAGTTGGGGTAGCCGGGGTGGTACAGATACGCAGTATTTT. The rearrangement uses TRBV7-2 and TRBJ2-3; TRBD2 might be the D (5 bases). The CDR3 extends over 18 amino acids. From germline, CDR1 is SGHTA and CDR2 FQGNSA. Trimming removed 5 bases at V and 3 bases at J, with 24 bases between.

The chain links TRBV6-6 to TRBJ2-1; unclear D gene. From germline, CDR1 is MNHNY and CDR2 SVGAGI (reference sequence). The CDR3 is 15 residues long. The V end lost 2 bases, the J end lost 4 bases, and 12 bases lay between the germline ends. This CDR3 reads CASSYNSAPYNEQFF. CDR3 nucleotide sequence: TGTGCCAGCAGTTACAATTCGGCACCGTACAATGAGCAGTTCTTC.

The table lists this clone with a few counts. In nucleotides, the CDR3 is TGTGCCAGCAGTTCTCTGTACGAGCAGTACTTC. Translating gives CASSSLYEQYF. The rearrangement joins TRBV2 to TRBJ2-7; D unclear. The germline V and J ends were trimmed by 5 bases and 4 bases, with 6 bases remaining between them. Germline CDR1 is SNHLY and CDR2 is FYNNEI. CDR3 length equals 11 residues.

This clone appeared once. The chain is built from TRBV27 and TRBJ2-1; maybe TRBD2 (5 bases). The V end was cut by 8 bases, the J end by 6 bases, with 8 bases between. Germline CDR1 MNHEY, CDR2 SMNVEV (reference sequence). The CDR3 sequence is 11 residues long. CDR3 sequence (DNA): TGTGCCAGCTATGAGGGCAATGAGCAGTTCTTC. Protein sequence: CASYEGNEQFF.

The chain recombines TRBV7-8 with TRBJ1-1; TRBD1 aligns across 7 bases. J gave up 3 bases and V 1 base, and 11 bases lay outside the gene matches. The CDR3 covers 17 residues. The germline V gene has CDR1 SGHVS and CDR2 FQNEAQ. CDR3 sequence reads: CASSLDEEGGTDTEAFF. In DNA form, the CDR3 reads TGTGCCAGCAGCTTAGATGAAGAAGGGGGCACGGACACTGAAGCTTTCTTT.

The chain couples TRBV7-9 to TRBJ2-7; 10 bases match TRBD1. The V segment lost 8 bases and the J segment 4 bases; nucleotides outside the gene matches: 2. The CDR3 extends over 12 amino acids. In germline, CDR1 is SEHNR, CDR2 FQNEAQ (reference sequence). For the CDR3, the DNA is TGTGCCAGCGCGGGACAGGGGTACGAGCAGTACTTC. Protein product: CASAGQGYEQYF.

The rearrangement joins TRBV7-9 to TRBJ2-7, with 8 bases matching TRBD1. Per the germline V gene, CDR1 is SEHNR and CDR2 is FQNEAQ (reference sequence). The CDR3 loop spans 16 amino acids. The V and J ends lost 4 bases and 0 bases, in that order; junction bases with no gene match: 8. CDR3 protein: CASSSEQGDPSYEQYF. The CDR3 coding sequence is TGTGCCAGCAGCTCCGAACAGGGGGACCCCTCCTACGAGCAGTACTTC.